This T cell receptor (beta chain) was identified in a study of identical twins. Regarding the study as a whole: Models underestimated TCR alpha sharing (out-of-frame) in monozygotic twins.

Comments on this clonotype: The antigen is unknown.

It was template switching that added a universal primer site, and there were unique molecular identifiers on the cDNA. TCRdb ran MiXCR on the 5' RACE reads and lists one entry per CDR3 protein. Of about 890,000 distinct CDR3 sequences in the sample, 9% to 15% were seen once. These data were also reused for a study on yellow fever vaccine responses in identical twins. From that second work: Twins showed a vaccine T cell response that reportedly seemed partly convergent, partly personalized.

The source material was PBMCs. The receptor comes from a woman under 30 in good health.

Here the CDR3 DNA reads TGTGCCAGCAGTGGGATGGGGGGGGGGCGGACGTACAATGAGCAGTTCTTC. Its translation is CASSGMGGGRTYNEQFF. The genes are TRBV28 and TRBJ2-1, with D perhaps TRBD2 (7 bases). V lost 5 bases and J 4 bases, leaving 21 bases between the germline ends. CDR3 length: 17 residues. Germline loops: CDR1 MDHEN, CDR2 SYDVKM.